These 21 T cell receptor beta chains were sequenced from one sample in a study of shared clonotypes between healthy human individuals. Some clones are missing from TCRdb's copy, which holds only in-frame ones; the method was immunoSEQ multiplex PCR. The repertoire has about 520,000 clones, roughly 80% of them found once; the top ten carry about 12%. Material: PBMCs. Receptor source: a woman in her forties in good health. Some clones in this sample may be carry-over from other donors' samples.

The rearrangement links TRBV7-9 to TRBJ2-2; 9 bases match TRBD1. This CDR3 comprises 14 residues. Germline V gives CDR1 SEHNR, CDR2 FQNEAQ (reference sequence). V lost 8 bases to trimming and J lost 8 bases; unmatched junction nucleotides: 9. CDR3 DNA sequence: TGTGCCAGCCACGGGACAGGGATGATAGGGGAGCTGTTTTTT. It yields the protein CASHGTGMIGELFF.

CDR3 in amino acids: CASSQTSYEQYF. CDR3 bases: TGTGCCAGCAGCCAAACCTCCTACGAGCAGTACTTC. The chain is built from TRBV11-2 and TRBJ2-7; D gene uncertain. Looked up from germline, CDR1 is SGHAT and CDR2 is FQNNGV. CDR3 length equals 12 residues. The V end was cut by 5 bases, the J end by 0 bases, with 5 bases between.

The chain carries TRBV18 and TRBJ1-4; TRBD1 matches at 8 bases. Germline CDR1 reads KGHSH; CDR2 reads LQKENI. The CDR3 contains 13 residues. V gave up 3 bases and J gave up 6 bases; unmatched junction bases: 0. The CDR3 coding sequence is TGTGCCAGCTCACCGGGACAGGATGAAAAACTGTTTTTT. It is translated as CASSPGQDEKLFF. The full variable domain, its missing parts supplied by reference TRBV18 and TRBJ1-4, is NAGVMQNPRHLVRRRGQEARLRCSPMKGHSHVYWYRQLPEEGLKFMVYLQKENIIDESGMPKERFSAEFPKEGPSILRIQQVVRGDSAAYFCASSPGQDEKLFFGSGTQLSVL.

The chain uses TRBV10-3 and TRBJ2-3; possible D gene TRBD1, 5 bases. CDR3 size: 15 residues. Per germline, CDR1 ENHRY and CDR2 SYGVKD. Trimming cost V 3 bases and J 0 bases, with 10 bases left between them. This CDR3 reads CAISDPRASTDTQYF. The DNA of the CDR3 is TGTGCCATCAGTGACCCCAGGGCTAGCACAGATACGCAGTATTTT.

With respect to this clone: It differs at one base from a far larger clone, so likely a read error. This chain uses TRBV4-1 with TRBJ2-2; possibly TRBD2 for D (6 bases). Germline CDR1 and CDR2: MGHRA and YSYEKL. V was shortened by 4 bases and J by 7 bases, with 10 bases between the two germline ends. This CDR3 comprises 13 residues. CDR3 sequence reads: CASSLGLFGELFF. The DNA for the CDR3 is TGCGCCAGCAGCCTGGGACTGTTCGGGGAGCTGTTTTTT.

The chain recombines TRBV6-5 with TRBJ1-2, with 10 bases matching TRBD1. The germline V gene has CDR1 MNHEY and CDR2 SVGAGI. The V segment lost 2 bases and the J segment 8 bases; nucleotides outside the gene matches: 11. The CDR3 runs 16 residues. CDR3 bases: TGTGCCAGCAGTTACCACTGGACCGGGACAGGGGTCGGCTACACCTTC. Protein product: CASSYHWTGTGVGYTF.

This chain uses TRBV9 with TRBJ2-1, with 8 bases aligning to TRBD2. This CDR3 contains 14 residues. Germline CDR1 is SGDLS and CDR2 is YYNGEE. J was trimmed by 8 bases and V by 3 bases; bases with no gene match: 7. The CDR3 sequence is CASSATGTSDEQFF. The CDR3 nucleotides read TGTGCCAGCAGCGCCACCGGGACTAGTGATGAGCAGTTCTTC.

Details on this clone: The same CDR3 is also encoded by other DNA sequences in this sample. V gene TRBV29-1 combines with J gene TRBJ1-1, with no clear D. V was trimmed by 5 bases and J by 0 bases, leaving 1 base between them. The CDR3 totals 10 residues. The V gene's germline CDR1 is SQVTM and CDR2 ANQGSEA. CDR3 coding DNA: TGCAGCGTTATGAACACTGAAGCTTTCTTT. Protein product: CSVMNTEAFF.

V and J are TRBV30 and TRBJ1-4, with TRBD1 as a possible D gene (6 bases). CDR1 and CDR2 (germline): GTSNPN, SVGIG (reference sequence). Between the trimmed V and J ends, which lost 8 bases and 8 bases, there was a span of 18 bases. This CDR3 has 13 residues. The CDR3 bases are TGTGCCGCGAGAGGGGCAGGGGAAGAAAAACTGTTTTTT. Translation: CAARGAGEEKLFF.

CDR3 nucleotides: TGTGCCTGGAGTGTCGGAGGGGAGGGAGAGACCCAGTACTTC. It yields the protein CAWSVGGEGETQYF. The genes are TRBV30 and TRBJ2-5; 7 nucleotides align to TRBD2. The CDR3 extends over 14 amino acids. Germline CDR1 GTSNPN, CDR2 SVGIG (reference sequence). V dropped 0 bases and J dropped 4; count of bases not matched to a gene: 5.

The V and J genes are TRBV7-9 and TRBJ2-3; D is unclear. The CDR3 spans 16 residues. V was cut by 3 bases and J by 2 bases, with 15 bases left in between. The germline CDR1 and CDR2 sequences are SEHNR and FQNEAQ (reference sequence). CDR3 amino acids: CASSLSRPLVTDTQYF. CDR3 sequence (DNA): TGTGCCAGCAGCTTGAGTAGGCCCCTTGTCACAGATACGCAGTATTTT.

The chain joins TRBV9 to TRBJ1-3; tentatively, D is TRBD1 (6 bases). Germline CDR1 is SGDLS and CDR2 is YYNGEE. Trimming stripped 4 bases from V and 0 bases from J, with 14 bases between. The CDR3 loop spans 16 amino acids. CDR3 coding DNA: TGTGCCAGCAGCCCACGGGACACCTTCTCTGGAAACACCATATATTTT. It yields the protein CASSPRDTFSGNTIYF.

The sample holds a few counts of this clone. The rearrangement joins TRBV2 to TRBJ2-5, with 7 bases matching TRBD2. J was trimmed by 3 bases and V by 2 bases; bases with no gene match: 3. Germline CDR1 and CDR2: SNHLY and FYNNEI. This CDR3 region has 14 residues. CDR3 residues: CASSESLAEETQYF. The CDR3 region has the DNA TGTGCCAGCAGTGAATCGCTAGCGGAAGAGACCCAGTACTTC.

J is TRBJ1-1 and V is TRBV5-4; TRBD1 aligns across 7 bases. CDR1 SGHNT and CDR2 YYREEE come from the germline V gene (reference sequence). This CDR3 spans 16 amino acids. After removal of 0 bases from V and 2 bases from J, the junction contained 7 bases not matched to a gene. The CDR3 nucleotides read TGTGCCAGCAGCTTGGATTCCGGGACAGCTAACACTGAAGCTTTCTTT. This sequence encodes CASSLDSGTANTEAFF.

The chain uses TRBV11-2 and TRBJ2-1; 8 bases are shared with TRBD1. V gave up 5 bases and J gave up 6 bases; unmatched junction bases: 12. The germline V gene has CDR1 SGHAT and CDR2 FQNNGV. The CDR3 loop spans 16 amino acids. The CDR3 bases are TGTGCCAGCAGCACGAGGACAGGGAGGTATGGCAATGAGCAGTTCTTC. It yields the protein CASSTRTGRYGNEQFF.

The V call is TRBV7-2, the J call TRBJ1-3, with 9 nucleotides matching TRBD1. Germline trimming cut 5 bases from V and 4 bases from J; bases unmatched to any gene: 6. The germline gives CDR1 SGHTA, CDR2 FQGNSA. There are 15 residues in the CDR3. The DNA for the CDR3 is TGTGCCAGCAGCCAGGGACAGGGTGCGGGAAACACCATATATTTT. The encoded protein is CASSQGQGAGNTIYF.

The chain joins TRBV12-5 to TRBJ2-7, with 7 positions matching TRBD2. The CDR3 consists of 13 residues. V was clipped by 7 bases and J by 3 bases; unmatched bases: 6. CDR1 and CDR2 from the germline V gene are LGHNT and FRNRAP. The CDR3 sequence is CASALGDYYEQYF. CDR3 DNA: TGTGCTAGTGCCCTCGGGGACTACTACGAGCAGTACTTC. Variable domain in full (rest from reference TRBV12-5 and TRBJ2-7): DARVTQTPRHKVTEMGQEVTMRCQPILGHNTVFWYRQTMMQGLELLAYFRNRAPLDDSGMPKDRFSAEMPDATLATLKIQPSEPRDSAVYFCASALGDYYEQYFGPGTRLTVT.

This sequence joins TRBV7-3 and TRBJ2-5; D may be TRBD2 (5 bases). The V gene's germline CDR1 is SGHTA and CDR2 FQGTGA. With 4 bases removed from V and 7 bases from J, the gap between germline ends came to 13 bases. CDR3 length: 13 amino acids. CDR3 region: CASSYSEITTQYF. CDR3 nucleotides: TGTGCCAGCAGCTATAGCGAGATTACGACCCAGTACTTC.

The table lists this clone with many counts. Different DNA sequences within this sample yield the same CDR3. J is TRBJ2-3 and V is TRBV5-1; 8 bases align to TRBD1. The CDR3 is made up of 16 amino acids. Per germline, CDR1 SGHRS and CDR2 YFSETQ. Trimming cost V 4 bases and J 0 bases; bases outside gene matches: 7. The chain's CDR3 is CASSVTGDTSTDTQYF. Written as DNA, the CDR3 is TGCGCCAGCAGCGTGACAGGGGATACTAGCACAGATACGCAGTATTTT.

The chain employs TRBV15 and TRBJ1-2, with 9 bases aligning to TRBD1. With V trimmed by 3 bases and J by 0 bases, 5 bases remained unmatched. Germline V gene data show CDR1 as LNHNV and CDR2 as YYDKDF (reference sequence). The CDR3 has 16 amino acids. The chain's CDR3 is CATSRDRGLSNYGYTF. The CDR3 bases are TGTGCCACCAGCAGGGACAGGGGCCTTTCTAACTATGGCTACACCTTC.

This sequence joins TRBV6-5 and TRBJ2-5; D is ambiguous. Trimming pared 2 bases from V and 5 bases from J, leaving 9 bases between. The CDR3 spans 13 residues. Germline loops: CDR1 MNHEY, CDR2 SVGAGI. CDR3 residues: CASSYEVQETQYF. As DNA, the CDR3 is TGTGCCAGCAGTTACGAGGTGCAGGAGACCCAGTACTTC.